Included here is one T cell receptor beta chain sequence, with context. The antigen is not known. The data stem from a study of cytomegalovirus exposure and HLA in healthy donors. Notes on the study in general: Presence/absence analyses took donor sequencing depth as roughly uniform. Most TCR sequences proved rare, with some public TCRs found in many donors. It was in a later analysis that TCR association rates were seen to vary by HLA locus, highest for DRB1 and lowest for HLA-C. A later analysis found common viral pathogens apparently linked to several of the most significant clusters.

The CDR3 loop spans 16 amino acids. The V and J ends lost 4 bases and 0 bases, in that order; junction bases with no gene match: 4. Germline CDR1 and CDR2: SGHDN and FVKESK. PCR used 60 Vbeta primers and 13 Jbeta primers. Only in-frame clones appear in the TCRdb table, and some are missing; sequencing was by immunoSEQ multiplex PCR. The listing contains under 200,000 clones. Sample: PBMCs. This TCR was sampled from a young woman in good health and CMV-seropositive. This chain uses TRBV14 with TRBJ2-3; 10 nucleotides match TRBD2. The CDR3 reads CASSPLAGGSTDTQYF. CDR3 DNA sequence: TGTGCCAGCAGCCCCTTAGCGGGAGGCAGCACAGATACGCAGTATTTT.